This T cell receptor (beta chain) comes out of a study of control samples from healthy donors and cancer patients. Using immunoSEQ multiplex PCR, the repertoire was profiled, and TCRdb retains in-frame clones only, with some absent. Found here are approximately 90,000 clones, around 84% of them singletons; the top ten hold 38%. Germline V gene data show CDR1 as MDHEN and CDR2 as SYDVKM. This CDR3 spans 15 amino acids. As for this clone: At one end the junction does not follow the germline gene, possibly because of a read error.

The sequenced sample was PBMCs. The TCR sequence derives from a man between 65 and 85 years old with lung cancer. The chain couples TRBV28 to TRBJ2-2; 7 bases fit TRBD2. Written as DNA, the CDR3 is TGTTCCAGCACCCCAGCGGGGCAACGGACCGGGGAGCTGTTTTTT. Translating gives CSSTPAGQRTGELFF.